The rows below give T cell receptor beta chains drawn from one sample of a study of blood T cell repertoires in COVID-19. Measured with immunoSEQ multiplex PCR; TCRdb has only the in-frame clones, and not every one. The sample has around 120,000 clones, about 79% seen once. The sequenced sample was peripheral blood. These receptors came from a man between 65 and 79 years old with acute or convalescent COVID-19. CDR3s include the opening cysteine and the closing phenylalanine or tryptophan. Each record gives: V gene, D gene, J gene, clone size, CDR3 protein, CDR3 DNA. The D gene is left open where the match is weak. Size is stated for part of the rows, as once, few or many counts, or as a class when the clone is expanded.

V: TRBV5-8; D: NA; J: TRBJ2-3; size: NA; CDR3: CASNPRTALGDTQYF; DNA: TGTGCCAGCAACCCTCGGACAGCCCTGGGGGATACGCAGTATTTT
V: TRBV6-6; D: TRBD2; J: TRBJ2-1; size: NA; CDR3: CASSYGMGGGNEQFF; DNA: TGTGCCAGCAGTTACGGTATGGGGGGGGGTAATGAGCAGTTCTTC
V: TRBV6-6; D: NA; J: TRBJ1-1; size: NA; CDR3: CASSQHDRPNTEAFF; DNA: TGTGCCAGCAGTCAACACGACAGGCCGAACACTGAAGCTTTCTTT
V: TRBV4-2; D: TRBD1; J: TRBJ1-2; size: NA; CDR3: CASSQEDSRQGSNGYTF; DNA: TGTGCCAGCAGCCAAGAGGATTCGAGACAGGGGTCCAATGGCTACACCTTC
V: TRBV7-3; D: TRBD2; J: TRBJ2-3; size: NA; CDR3: CASSSGGESTDTQYF; DNA: TGTGCCAGCAGCAGCGGGGGGGAGAGCACAGATACGCAGTATTTT
V: TRBV4-2; D: NA; J: TRBJ1-2; size: NA; CDR3: CASSQAGTPPHYGYTF; DNA: TGTGCCAGCAGCCAAGCGGGGACTCCACCCCACTATGGCTACACCTTC
V: TRBV7-2; D: TRBD1; J: TRBJ1-4; size: NA; CDR3: CASSARQGAEKLFF; DNA: TGTGCCAGCAGCGCTAGACAGGGGGCTGAAAAACTGTTTTTT
V: TRBV7-2; D: NA; J: TRBJ2-7; size: NA; CDR3: CASRGGLYSSYEQYF; DNA: TGTGCCAGCAGGGGCGGACTATACAGCTCCTACGAGCAGTACTTC
V: TRBV30; D: NA; J: TRBJ1-5; size: NA; CDR3: CACQGNSNQPQHF; DNA: TGTGCCTGCCAGGGGAATAGCAATCAGCCCCAGCATTTT
V: TRBV6-2/TRBV6-3; D: NA; J: TRBJ1-1; size: NA; CDR3: CASSYFTGSTEAFF; DNA: TGTGCCAGCAGTTACTTCACAGGGAGCACTGAAGCTTTCTTT
V: TRBV9; D: NA; J: TRBJ1-3; size: NA; CDR3: CASSTGDSGNTIYF; DNA: TGTGCCAGCAGCACCGGGGACTCTGGAAACACCATATATTTT
V: TRBV6-2/TRBV6-3; D: TRBD1; J: TRBJ2-6; size: NA; CDR3: CASSLTGGSGANVLTF; DNA: TGTGCCAGCAGTCTTACAGGGGGATCTGGGGCCAACGTCCTGACTTTC
V: TRBV6-1; D: NA; J: TRBJ1-6; size: NA; CDR3: CASSDREGDSPLHF; DNA: TGTGCCAGCAGTGACAGGGAAGGGGATTCACCCCTCCACTTT
V: TRBV7-9; D: TRBD1; J: TRBJ2-7; size: NA; CDR3: CASSSPGQGNYEQYF; DNA: TGTGCCAGCAGCTCGCCGGGACAGGGAAACTACGAGCAGTACTTC
V: TRBV5-4; D: TRBD2; J: TRBJ2-5; size: NA; CDR3: CASRPGGGFQETQYF; DNA: TGTGCCAGCAGACCGGGGGGTGGGTTCCAAGAGACCCAGTACTTC
V: TRBV3-1/TRBV3-2; D: NA; J: TRBJ1-5; size: NA; CDR3: CASSQAGRDNQPQHF; DNA: TGTGCCAGCAGCCAAGCTGGGCGGGACAATCAGCCCCAGCATTTT
V: TRBV11-3; D: NA; J: TRBJ2-1; size: NA; CDR3: CASSLDRAYNEQFF; DNA: TGTGCCAGCAGCTTAGATCGGGCCTACAATGAGCAGTTCTTC
V: TRBV11-2; D: NA; J: TRBJ1-3; size: NA; CDR3: CASSRRQIFRASSGNTIYF; DNA: TGTGCCAGCAGCCGGAGGCAGATTTTTAGGGCAAGCTCTGGAAACACCATATATTTT
V: TRBV7-2; D: NA; J: TRBJ1-5; size: NA; CDR3: CASSSGTQQPQHF; DNA: TGTGCCAGCAGCTCAGGGACTCAGCAGCCCCAGCATTTT
V: TRBV18; D: NA; J: TRBJ1-2; size: NA; CDR3: CASSLQGNYGYTF; DNA: TGTGCCAGCTCACTACAGGGAAACTATGGCTACACCTTC
V: TRBV6-1; D: NA; J: TRBJ1-3; size: NA; CDR3: CASSPGGARATIYF; DNA: TGTGCCAGCAGTCCCGGGGGGGCTAGGGCCACCATATATTTT
V: TRBV7-3; D: NA; J: TRBJ1-3; size: NA; CDR3: CASSLNRLWDTPGNTIYF; DNA: TGTGCCAGCAGCTTAAATCGGTTATGGGACACACCTGGAAACACCATATATTTT
V: TRBV3-1/TRBV3-2; D: NA; J: TRBJ1-1; size: NA; CDR3: CASSPRTLREVAFF; DNA: TGTGCCAGCAGCCCCCGAACCCTACGCGAGGTAGCTTTCTTT
V: TRBV6-5; D: NA; J: TRBJ1-2; size: once; CDR3: CASSRGGTESYTF; DNA: TGTGCCAGCAGTAGGGGGGGGACGGAGAGCTACACCTTC
V: TRBV5-4; D: TRBD2; J: TRBJ2-1; size: few; CDR3: CASSSAGLYNEQFF; DNA: TGTGCCAGCAGCTCCGCGGGACTATACAATGAGCAGTTCTTC
V: TRBV20-1; D: TRBD1; J: TRBJ1-1; size: once; CDR3: CSASHPGGNTEAFF; DNA: TGCAGTGCTAGTCATCCAGGGGGGAACACTGAAGCTTTCTTT
V: TRBV12-3/TRBV12-4; D: NA; J: TRBJ2-6; size: NA; CDR3: CASRDNGANVLTF; DNA: TGTGCCAGCAGAGACAATGGGGCCAACGTCCTGACTTTC
V: TRBV27; D: TRBD2; J: TRBJ2-3; size: once; CDR3: CASSLGTSPVPQYF; DNA: TGTGCCAGCAGTTTAGGGACTAGCCCGGTTCCGCAGTATTTT
V: TRBV15; D: NA; J: TRBJ2-7; size: NA; CDR3: CATSREGGPALYEQYF; DNA: TGTGCCACCAGCAGAGAGGGGGGACCGGCCCTCTACGAGCAGTACTTC
V: TRBV7-9; D: NA; J: TRBJ2-5; size: once; CDR3: CASNLIGGYETQYF; DNA: TGTGCCAGCAACTTAATTGGAGGGTACGAGACCCAGTACTTC